These 17 T cell receptor beta chains were sequenced from one sample in a study of Ad26.COV2.S vaccination and SARS-CoV-2 variants. The method was immunoSEQ multiplex PCR; TCRdb's version includes in-frame clones alone and lacks a portion of them. The sample yields hundreds of thousands of clones, approximately 88% seen once. Indicated treatment: 15 to 20 received Ad26.COV2.S at low or high dose, single or two shots; 5 received placebo; per-sample allocation not given. Sampling was done on day 63 after the first vaccine or placebo injection. The sample here was peripheral blood, taken in a trial of Ad26.COV2.S vaccine versus placebo. The receptor source for this set is a person between 18 and 65 years old who received the Ad26.COV2.S COVID-19 vaccine or a placebo.

This clone showed up just a few times. V gene TRBV3-1 (or the pseudogene TRBV3-2) combines with J gene TRBJ2-3, with D possibly matching TRBD1 (6 bases). Deletions cut 4 bases from V and 6 bases from J, with 14 bases between. CDR3 length equals 14 residues. Germline values: CDR1 LGHDT, CDR2 YNNKEL (reference sequence). The CDR3 region is CASSLDRSSDTQYF. In nucleotides, the CDR3 is TGTGCCAGCAGCCTGGACAGATCCTCTGATACGCAGTATTTT.

In the case of this clone: Distinct nucleotide sequences in the sample also encode this CDR3. The chain links TRBV7-8 to TRBJ1-4, with TRBD1 as a possible D gene (5 bases). Germline V CDR1 and CDR2: SGHVS, FQNEAQ. With 1 base removed from V and 8 bases from J, the gap between germline ends came to 11 bases. CDR3 length equals 14 residues. The CDR3 bases are TGTGCCAGCAGCTTAGGAGGGGCTGGGGAAAAACTGTTTTTT. Protein sequence: CASSLGGAGEKLFF.

V is TRBV19 and J is TRBJ2-7; a possible D gene is TRBD2 (6 bases). The CDR3 extends over 14 amino acids. CDR1 and CDR2 (germline): LNHDA, SQIVND (reference sequence). Trimming left V 2 bases short and J 0 bases short, with 8 bases between. This CDR3 reads CASSIRGFSYEQYF. The CDR3 nucleotides are TGTGCCAGTAGTATACGGGGGTTCTCCTACGAGCAGTACTTC. Combining the CDR3 with reference TRBV19 and TRBJ2-7 gives the whole variable domain DGGITQSPKYLFRKEGQNVTLSCEQNLNHDAMYWYRQDPGQGLRLIYYSQIVNDFQKGDIAEGYSVSREKKESFPLTVTSAQKNPTAFYLCASSIRGFSYEQYFGPGTRLTVT.

The chain couples TRBV30 to TRBJ2-7; unclear D gene. V was clipped by 4 bases and J by 6 bases, with 10 bases between them. This CDR3 is 11 amino acids long. Germline V lookup: CDR1 GTSNPN, CDR2 SVGIG (reference sequence). In DNA form, the CDR3 reads TGTGCCTGGACCGGGTCTGGCGAGCAGTACTTC. It translates to CAWTGSGEQYF.

The CDR3 coding sequence is TGTGCCAGCAGCTTAGAGGACCAGAATGAGCAGTTCTTC. Amino acid sequence: CASSLEDQNEQFF. The rearrangement uses TRBV7-9 and TRBJ2-1; D not certain. Germline CDR1 and CDR2: SEHNR and FQNEAQ (reference sequence). V was trimmed by 1 base and J by 7 bases, leaving 8 bases between them. The CDR3 is made up of 13 amino acids.

The chain couples TRBV7-2 to TRBJ2-1; either TRBD1 or TRBD2 may fit D (6 bases each). CDR3 length: 16 amino acids. Trimming left V 0 bases short and J 0 bases short, with 9 bases between. Germline CDR1 SGHTA, CDR2 FQGNSA. The CDR3 sequence: CASSLAGGGSYNEQFF. In DNA form, the CDR3 reads TGTGCCAGCAGCTTAGCCGGAGGGGGCTCCTACAATGAGCAGTTCTTC.

J is TRBJ2-7 and V is TRBV4-2, with 10 bases aligning to TRBD1. Looked up from germline, CDR1 is LGHNA and CDR2 is YNFKEQ. The CDR3 is 16 amino acids. Trimming removed 3 bases from V and 1 base from J; junction bases left unmatched: 6. This CDR3 reads CASSHAGTGVSYEQYF. The CDR3 DNA reads TGTGCCAGCAGCCACGCCGGGACAGGGGTTTCCTACGAGCAGTACTTC.

The chain joins TRBV5-4 to TRBJ2-7; perhaps TRBD2 as D (5 bases). Trimming stripped 0 bases from V and 3 bases from J, with 10 bases between. There are 14 residues in the CDR3. Per germline, CDR1 SGHNT and CDR2 YYREEE (reference sequence). The CDR3 DNA reads TGTGCCAGCAGCTTGGGGAGGACCGACTACGAGCAGTACTTC. Protein: CASSLGRTDYEQYF.

The rearrangement uses TRBV7-2 and TRBJ2-1; D is tentatively TRBD1 or TRBD2 (5 bases each). CDR1 is SGHTA and CDR2 is FQGNSA in the germline V gene. The CDR3 covers 15 residues. V lost 4 bases and J lost 0, with 10 bases in between. The CDR3 DNA follows: TGTGCCAGCAGCTCAACGGGACCCTCCTACAATGAGCAGTTCTTC. Encoded protein: CASSSTGPSYNEQFF.

The chain has TRBV27 and TRBJ2-5; 10 nucleotides align to TRBD2. After removal of 4 bases from V and 0 bases from J, the junction contained 5 bases not matched to a gene. This CDR3 has 16 amino acids. Germline lookup yields CDR1 MNHEY and CDR2 SMNVEV (reference sequence). The CDR3 DNA sequence: TGTGCCAGCAGTTCCGTACTAGCGGGAAACCAAGAGACCCAGTACTTC. It translates to CASSSVLAGNQETQYF.

The V and J genes are TRBV3-1 (or the pseudogene TRBV3-2) and TRBJ2-3; D is possibly TRBD1 or TRBD2 (5 bases each). The germline V and J ends were trimmed by 0 bases and 3 bases, with 13 bases remaining between them. The CDR3 loop spans 16 amino acids. The germline CDR1 and CDR2 sequences are LGHDT and YNNKEL (reference sequence). The CDR3 DNA follows: TGTGCCAGCAGCCAAGAATGGGGCCTAGCAACAGATACGCAGTATTTT. Protein product: CASSQEWGLATDTQYF.

The chain carries TRBV19 and TRBJ2-7; 8 positions match TRBD1. This CDR3 contains 13 residues. Germline V gene sequence: CDR1 LNHDA, CDR2 SQIVND (reference sequence). The junction had 7 bases not matched to a gene; V was cut back by 10 bases and J by 2 bases. The CDR3 here is CATRQGPTYEQYF. CDR3 nucleotide sequence: TGTGCCACACGACAGGGGCCAACCTACGAGCAGTACTTC.

This clone was seen only once. The rearrangement uses TRBV6-2 or TRBV6-3 and TRBJ1-2, with D unresolved. V lost 6 bases and J 4 bases, leaving 9 bases between the germline ends. The CDR3 sequence is 12 residues long. Germline CDR1 reads MNHEY; CDR2 reads SVGEGT. This chain's CDR3 is CASSLGSYGYTF. The CDR3 DNA is TGTGCCAGCAGCCTCGGGTCCTATGGCTACACCTTC.

The V call is TRBV27, the J call TRBJ2-7; 14 bases fit TRBD2. J gave up 3 bases and V 8 bases, and 6 bases lay outside the gene matches. The CDR3 runs 15 residues. Germline values: CDR1 MNHEY, CDR2 SMNVEV (reference sequence). The CDR3 region is CASGLAGGRLYEQYF. CDR3 sequence (DNA): TGTGCCAGCGGACTAGCGGGAGGAAGACTCTACGAGCAGTACTTC.

The chain joins TRBV7-2 to TRBJ1-5; TRBD1 is a possible D gene (5 bases). Germline V gene sequence: CDR1 SGHTA, CDR2 FQGNSA. The CDR3 extends over 14 amino acids. Trimming took off 1 base at V and 7 bases at J, with 11 bases between the two ends. The CDR3 here is CASSLGVDIQPQHF. The CDR3 coding sequence is TGTGCCAGCAGCTTAGGGGTGGACATACAGCCCCAGCATTTT.

This clone was recorded once. The chain employs TRBV6-5 and TRBJ1-2, with a tentative D call TRBD1 (6 bases). Between the trimmed V and J ends, which lost 7 bases and 8 bases, there was a span of 20 bases. Germline lookup yields CDR1 MNHEY and CDR2 SVGAGI. This CDR3 spans 14 amino acids. The chain's CDR3 is CASTPAHNQGGYTF. The CDR3 region has the DNA TGTGCCAGCACCCCGGCCCATAATCAGGGGGGCTACACCTTC.

Notes on this clone: This sample includes further DNA sequences coding for the same CDR3. The chain is built from TRBV18 and TRBJ2-5; TRBD1 agrees at 8 bases. Germline CDR1 and CDR2: KGHSH and LQKENI. Germline trimming cut 2 bases from V and 5 bases from J; bases unmatched to any gene: 1. The CDR3 extends over 13 amino acids. CDR3 nucleotides: TGTGCCAGCTCACCAAGACAGGGGGAGACCCAGTACTTC. Its translation is CASSPRQGETQYF.